A selection of T cell receptor beta chains follows, all from one sample in a study of cytomegalovirus exposure and HLA in healthy donors. Profiled with immunoSEQ multiplex PCR; TCRdb holds only in-frame clones, not every one. The table records roughly 100,000 clones, 65% to 90% of them present only once. The sequenced sample was PBMCs. The receptors come from a man aged 45-60 years in good health and CMV-seronegative. Both conserved end residues are part of each CDR3. Each record gives: V gene, J gene, clone size, D gene, CDR3 protein, CDR3 DNA. D genes are given only for firm matches. Part of the rows lack a size; the others show once, few, many or a class for expanded clones.

>TRBV5-1|TRBJ2-1|.|.
CASVGSSSYNEQFF
TGCGCCAGCGTAGGGAGTAGCTCCTACAATGAGCAGTTCTTC
>TRBV9|TRBJ1-2|.|.
CASSADRYGYTF
TGTGCCAGCAGCGCAGATCGCTATGGCTACACCTTC
>TRBV5-4|TRBJ1-2|.|TRBD1
CASLRTPGTVSNYGYTF
TGTGCCAGCCTACGCACGCCCGGGACAGTTAGTAACTATGGCTACACCTTC
>TRBV18|TRBJ1-5|.|.
CASSQGQPVRNNQPQHF
TGTGCCAGCTCACAAGGACAACCCGTTCGTAACAATCAGCCCCAGCATTTT
>TRBV11-2|TRBJ1-3|.|.
CASGLSGNTIYF
TGTGCCAGCGGACTAAGTGGAAACACCATATATTTT
>TRBV9|TRBJ2-2|.|TRBD2
CASRSAGGGPGELFF
TGTGCCAGCAGGTCTGCGGGGGGTGGGCCCGGGGAGCTGTTTTTT
>TRBV7-8|TRBJ1-6|.|.
CASSSPYRVYNSPLHF
TGTGCCAGCAGCTCTCCTTACAGGGTCTATAATTCACCCCTCCACTTT
>TRBV7-3|TRBJ2-3|few|.
CASSLTWNREDTQYF
TGTGCCAGCAGCTTAACGTGGAACAGGGAGGATACGCAGTATTTT
>TRBV7-9|TRBJ2-1|.|.
CATRGSSSYNEQFF
TGTGCCACAAGGGGGTCAAGTTCCTACAATGAGCAGTTCTTC
>TRBV5-1|TRBJ2-1|.|.
CASSPGAGIMANEQFF
TGCGCCAGCAGCCCGGGCGCGGGAATAATGGCCAATGAGCAGTTCTTC
>TRBV19|TRBJ1-2|.|.
CATRRTDSGGYTF
TGTGCCACTCGAAGGACAGATTCTGGGGGCTACACCTTC
>TRBV4-3|TRBJ1-2|.|.
CASSQDPGVANYGYTF
TGCGCCAGCAGCCAAGATCCGGGGGTGGCTAACTATGGCTACACCTTC
>TRBV5-1|TRBJ2-5|.|.
CASSLDGLNTETQYF
TGCGCCAGCAGCTTGGATGGCCTGAACACGGAGACCCAGTACTTC
>TRBV7-8|TRBJ2-6|.|.
CASSLAPGQGLSKVLTF
TGTGCCAGCAGCTTAGCGCCTGGACAGGGACTATCTAAGGTCCTGACTTTC
>TRBV28|TRBJ1-1|few|.
CASSGIWYRLGGVNTEAFF
TGTGCCAGCAGCGGGATTTGGTACAGACTTGGCGGAGTGAACACTGAAGCTTTCTTT
>TRBV7-3|TRBJ2-2|.|TRBD1
CASSLDRENTGELFF
TGTGCCAGCAGCTTGGACAGGGAGAACACCGGGGAGCTGTTTTTT
>TRBV11-3|TRBJ2-1|.|.
CASSPDSSNEQFF
TGTGCCAGCAGCCCAGACTCCTCCAATGAGCAGTTCTTC
>TRBV11-2|TRBJ1-2|.|TRBD1
CASSLALGTGEDGYTF
TGTGCCAGCAGCTTGGCCCTCGGGACAGGGGAGGATGGCTACACCTTC
>TRBV5-8|TRBJ2-7|few|.
CASSRGGAYEQYF
TGTGCCAGCAGCAGGGGGGGGGCTTACGAGCAGTACTTC
>TRBV28|TRBJ1-2|.|.
CASSFIAESLKYGYTF
TGTGCCAGCAGCTTCATAGCGGAATCCTTAAAATATGGCTACACCTTC
>TRBV4-2|TRBJ1-1|.|.
CASSPEGVEAFF
TGTGCCAGCAGCCCCGAGGGAGTTGAAGCTTTCTTT
>TRBV6-1|TRBJ2-3|few|.
CASSGGGGRDTQYF
TGTGCCAGCAGTGGCGGGGGCGGAAGGGATACGCAGTATTTT
>TRBV13|TRBJ2-1|.|.
CASSLGDFPYNEQFF
TGTGCCAGCAGCTTAGGGGACTTCCCGTACAATGAGCAGTTCTTC
>TRBV6-5|TRBJ2-6|.|.
CASSYSTAGANVLTF
TGTGCCAGCAGTTACTCGACAGCTGGGGCCAACGTCCTGACTTTC
>TRBV5-4|TRBJ2-5|.|TRBD2
CASSATRTSGEETQYF
TGTGCCAGCAGCGCGACTCGGACTAGCGGGGAAGAGACCCAGTACTTC
>TRBV27|TRBJ2-7|.|TRBD2
CASRYGGGYEQYF
TGTGCCAGCAGATACGGGGGGGGATACGAGCAGTACTTC
>TRBV30|TRBJ1-3|.|.
CAWSLGDPGNTIYF
TGTGCCTGGAGTCTCGGTGACCCGGGGAACACCATATATTTT
>TRBV5-5|TRBJ1-3|.|.
CASSLDLSGNTIYF
TGTGCCAGCAGCTTGGATCTCTCTGGAAACACCATATATTTT
>TRBV19|TRBJ2-3|.|.
CASMSQEGTDTQYF
TGTGCCAGTATGAGCCAGGAAGGCACAGATACGCAGTATTTT
>TRBV19|TRBJ1-6|once|.
CASSMGTGMPPLHF
TGTGCCAGTAGTATGGGAACAGGGATGCCACCCCTCCACTTT
>TRBV5-4|TRBJ2-5|.|TRBD1
CASSLVQGEETQYF
TGTGCCAGCAGCTTGGTACAGGGGGAAGAGACCCAGTACTTC